This paragraph covers one T cell receptor (beta chain) sequence. Its matching antigen is unknown. The repertoire was sequenced with immunoSEQ multiplex PCR; TCRdb's copy has only in-frame clones and lacks some. The sample consists of nearly 70,000 clones, more than 85% of them appearing once. This record comes from a study of CD4 T cells in relation to SARS-CoV-2 and coronaviruses. Study-level results: Approximately 65% of donors had memory CD4+ clonotypes crossrecognizing SARS-CoV-2 and common cold coronavirus spike. No crossreactivity against non-spike viral proteins was tested here.

The CDR3 is made up of 16 amino acids. The germline V gene has CDR1 MNHEY and CDR2 SVGAGI. J lost 0 bases, V lost 4 bases, and 5 bases had no gene match. CD4+ T cells from unexposed donors were obtained before the COVID-19 pandemic (2011-2018). Naive and memory CD4+ T cells were separated from cryopreserved PBMCs. Sequencing used naive CD4+ T cells from PBMCs. Documented subset: naive CD4+ T cells isolated by negative enrichment. This sequence joins TRBV6-5 and TRBJ2-1, with 8 bases identical to TRBD2. This TCR was sampled from a human donor in good health. CDR3 in DNA: TGTGCCAGCAGTTCCGGACTAGCTAGCTCCTACAATGAGCAGTTCTTC. It codes for CASSSGLASSYNEQFF.